One T cell receptor beta chain is described in this entry. The target antigen is unknown. PCR employed 60 Vbeta and 13 Jbeta primers. Libraries were prepared by immunoSEQ multiplex PCR; TCRdb keeps only in-frame clonotypes and omits some of them. The data show about 190,000 clones, with roughly 81% seen just once and approximately 3% held by the top ten. This specimen belongs to a study of cytomegalovirus exposure and HLA in healthy donors. Overall study context: Early release data held around 82 million unique TCRs from HLA-typed donors. General study points: Previously analyzed data showed that most TCR beta V segments were productive at a frequency of about 87% or about 30%. As a later analysis revealed, the rate of TCR association differed by HLA locus, with DRB1 most and HLA-C fewest.

Germline lookup yields CDR1 SGDLS and CDR2 YYNGEE. The CDR3 is made up of 16 amino acids. Material for sequencing was PBMCs. This TCR derives from a woman under 40 in good health and CMV-seropositive. The chain employs TRBV9 and TRBJ2-5; TRBD1 matches 7 bases. The J call may be wrong; the DNA end is better matched by TRBJ2-7. For the CDR3, the DNA is TGTGCCAGCAGCCCCGGTAGGGGGCCCCTGGTCTACGAGCAGTACTTC. Amino acid sequence: CASSPGRGPLVYEQYF.